This T cell receptor (beta chain) came from a study of cytomegalovirus exposure and HLA in healthy donors. Study results and caveats: A later look showed TCR association rates differing by HLA locus, highest for DRB1 and lowest for HLA-C.

Turning to this clone: What it binds is unknown.

The PCR made use of 60 Vbeta and 13 Jbeta primers. Using immunoSEQ multiplex PCR, the repertoire was profiled, and TCRdb retains in-frame clones only, with some absent. This sample's table has tens of thousands of clones. Germline V CDR1 and CDR2: SGHVS, FNYEAQ. The V and J ends lost 3 bases and 5 bases, in that order; junction bases with no gene match: 10. The CDR3 contains 16 residues. Donors were nominally healthy when sampled, though unrecorded immune exposures were likely. The clonotype comes from a man aged 50-60 years in good health and CMV-seronegative. The specimen sequenced was PBMCs. The rearrangement joins TRBV7-6 to TRBJ2-1; 7 bases agree with TRBD1. CDR3 bases: TGTGCCAGCAGCTTTCGAAAGGGGGCGCCGGACAATGAGCAGTTCTTC. Translation: CASSFRKGAPDNEQFF.